One and the same sample provided the 5 T cell receptor beta chains below, sequenced in a study of blood T cell repertoires in COVID-19. The table came from immunoSEQ multiplex PCR; TCRdb's copy has only in-frame clones and leaves some out. The table has approximately 140,000 clones, approximately 86% seen once. The specimen sequenced was PBMCs or T cells enriched from blood (not recorded which). Receptors were obtained from a woman aged 45-59 years who had recovered from COVID-19.

This rearrangement joins TRBV3-1 (or the pseudogene TRBV3-2) to TRBJ2-7; tentative D call: TRBD2 (6 bases). Deletions cut 6 bases from V and 0 bases from J, with 12 bases between. The CDR3 spans 14 residues. In germline, CDR1 is LGHDT, CDR2 YNNKEL (reference sequence). CDR3 region: CASSGRGDSYEQYF. The CDR3 DNA is TGTGCCAGCAGTGGCCGCGGGGACTCCTACGAGCAGTACTTC.

CDR3 protein: CASSPRTGANYGYTF. The CDR3 nucleotides read TGTGCCAGCTCACCCCGGACAGGGGCTAACTATGGCTACACCTTC. The chain has TRBV18 and TRBJ1-2, with 9 nucleotides matching TRBD1. V gave up 3 bases and J gave up 0 bases; unmatched junction bases: 2. CDR1 is KGHSH, CDR2 LQKENI, per germline. The CDR3 is 15 amino acids. Supplemented by reference TRBV18 and TRBJ1-2, the full variable domain reads NAGVMQNPRHLVRRRGQEARLRCSPMKGHSHVYWYRQLPEEGLKFMVYLQKENIIDESGMPKERFSAEFPKEGPSILRIQQVVRGDSAAYFCASSPRTGANYGYTFGSGTRLTVV.

The chain has TRBV30 and TRBJ1-1; unclear D gene. The CDR3 is 17 residues long. V shed 0 bases and J shed 3 bases, with 20 bases lying between them. Germline V gives CDR1 GTSNPN, CDR2 SVGIG (reference sequence). Written as DNA, the CDR3 is TGTGCCTGGAGTGTACCCAGCGGAACTAGTTCGTACACTGAAGCTTTCTTT. Translated, it gives CAWSVPSGTSSYTEAFF.

This chain uses TRBV15 with TRBJ2-3; 14 bases match TRBD2. The CDR3 has 20 amino acids. Germline-derived CDR1 and CDR2 are LNHNV and YYDKDF (reference sequence). V lost 4 bases and J lost 4; bases outside the gene matches: 16. The CDR3 loop is CATSTTGTSGGGHDPDTQYF. In DNA form, the CDR3 reads TGTGCCACCAGCACAACCGGGACTAGCGGGGGAGGCCATGATCCAGATACGCAGTATTTT.

The rearrangement uses TRBV30 and TRBJ1-2; D remains unclear. V lost 4 bases, J lost 9 bases, and 15 bases lay in between. In germline, CDR1 is GTSNPN, CDR2 SVGIG (reference sequence). This CDR3 contains 12 residues. Here the CDR3 reads CAWKADSYRYTF. The CDR3 nucleotides are TGTGCCTGGAAGGCGGATTCTTATCGCTACACCTTC.